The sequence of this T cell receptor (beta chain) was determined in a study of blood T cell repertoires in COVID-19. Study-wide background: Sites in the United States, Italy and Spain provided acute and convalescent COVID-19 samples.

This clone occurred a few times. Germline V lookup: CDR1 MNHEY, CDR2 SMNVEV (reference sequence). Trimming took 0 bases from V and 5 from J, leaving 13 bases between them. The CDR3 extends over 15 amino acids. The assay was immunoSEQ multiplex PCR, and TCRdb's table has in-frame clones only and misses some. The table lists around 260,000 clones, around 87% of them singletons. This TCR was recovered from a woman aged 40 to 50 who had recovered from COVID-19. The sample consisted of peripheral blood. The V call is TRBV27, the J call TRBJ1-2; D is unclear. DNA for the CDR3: TGTGCCAGCAGTTTATCCGAAGATATGCGGTATGGCTACACCTTC. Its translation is CASSLSEDMRYGYTF.